The 14 T cell receptor beta chains presented below share a single source sample, sequenced in a study of radiotherapy plus CTLA-4 blockade in lung cancer. Generated by immunoSEQ multiplex PCR, the TCRdb table keeps only in-frame clones and is missing some. The data show 100,000 to 150,000 clones, just under 90% seen once. This material consisted of peripheral blood, taken from a patient treated with radiotherapy plus ipilimumab. Source of these receptors: a human donor with non-small cell lung cancer that progressed on radiotherapy plus ipilimumab.

This clone was recorded only once. V and J are TRBV7-3 and TRBJ2-1; 16 bases match TRBD2. The CDR3 sequence is 16 residues long. Germline V lookup: CDR1 SGHTA, CDR2 FQGTGA. The trim removed 5 bases at V and 9 bases at J, leaving 7 bases unmatched. The CDR3 spells CASSLSGTSGRGEQFF. CDR3 in DNA: TGTGCCAGCAGCCTTTCCGGGACTAGCGGGAGGGGTGAGCAGTTCTTC.

The CDR3 region has the DNA TGTGCCAGCAGTCCCTCCAGAGTAGGATTCGGAAAACTGTTTTTT. Translation: CASSPSRVGFGKLFF. This rearrangement joins TRBV27 to TRBJ1-4, with unresolved D. Germline-derived CDR1 and CDR2 are MNHEY and SMNVEV (reference sequence). The CDR3 runs to 15 residues. Trimming took off 5 bases at V and 10 bases at J, with 20 bases between the two ends.

This chain uses TRBV6-1 with TRBJ1-1, with D possibly being TRBD1 (6 bases). Germline V gene lookup returns CDR1 MNHNS and CDR2 SASEGT. The CDR3 contains 12 residues. Trimming stripped 4 bases from V and 11 bases from J, with 14 bases between. Written as DNA, the CDR3 is TGTGCCAGCAGTGTAGGGGGGAATCGGGCTTTCTTT. Protein product: CASSVGGNRAFF.

The chain carries TRBV6-1 and TRBJ2-7; D is unresolved. Trimming shortened V by 3 bases and J by 4 bases, and 7 bases separated the two germline ends. Looked up from germline, CDR1 is MNHNS and CDR2 is SASEGT. The CDR3 spans 12 residues. The CDR3 spells CASSEVPYEQYF. As DNA, the CDR3 is TGTGCCAGCAGTGAGGTTCCTTACGAGCAGTACTTC.

CDR3 residues: CASSYLAGVDEQFF. CDR3 nucleotides: TGTGCCAGCAGCTACTTAGCGGGAGTCGATGAGCAGTTCTTC. The rearrangement uses TRBV7-3 and TRBJ2-1; 9 positions match TRBD2. The CDR3 contains 14 residues. V shed 4 bases and J 8 bases; nucleotides not matched to a gene: 6. Germline values: CDR1 SGHTA, CDR2 FQGTGA.

The J gene is TRBJ1-2, the V gene TRBV11-2; D is unclear. The CDR3 extends over 13 amino acids. The V gene lost 2 bases and the J gene lost 1 base, with 5 bases spanning the gap. Germline CDR1 and CDR2: SGHAT and FQNNGV. Here the CDR3 reads CASSLLLNYGYTF. The CDR3 DNA follows: TGTGCCAGCAGCTTACTCCTTAACTATGGCTACACCTTC.

The chain links TRBV7-6 to TRBJ2-1; D perhaps matches TRBD2 (5 bases). The germline V gene encodes CDR1 SGHVS and CDR2 FNYEAQ. CDR3 size: 18 residues. Trimming stripped 1 base from V and 0 bases from J, with 16 bases between. The chain's CDR3 is CASSLVGKKGSSYNEQFF. The DNA for the CDR3 is TGTGCCAGCAGCTTAGTAGGGAAAAAAGGGAGCTCCTACAATGAGCAGTTCTTC.

This clone was detected once. Within the sample, other DNA sequences also encode this same CDR3. The rearrangement uses TRBV19 and TRBJ1-3, with no clear D. Trimming pared 3 bases from V and 1 base from J, leaving 4 bases between. This CDR3 contains 13 residues. Germline CDR1 LNHDA, CDR2 SQIVND (reference sequence). In DNA, the CDR3 is TGTGCCAGTAGTATGAGTTCTGGAAACACCATATATTTT. Translated: CASSMSSGNTIYF.

The rearrangement links TRBV6-6 to TRBJ1-5; D remains unclear. CDR3 size: 13 residues. Germline-derived CDR1 and CDR2 are MNHNY and SVGAGI (reference sequence). The V end lost 2 bases, the J end lost 3 bases, and 5 bases lay between the germline ends. The CDR3, as DNA: TGTGCCAGCAGTTACCACACCAATCAGCCCCAGCATTTT. It is translated as CASSYHTNQPQHF.

CDR3 bases: TGCGCCAGCAGCTTTATAGGGGTAGAGGGCTACACCTTC. Its protein is CASSFIGVEGYTF. The rearrangement links TRBV5-1 to TRBJ1-2; possible D gene TRBD1, 5 bases. CDR1 is SGHRS and CDR2 is YFSETQ in the germline V gene. The CDR3 has 13 residues. The V end was cut by 2 bases, the J end by 8 bases, with 13 bases between.

The chain uses TRBV9 and TRBJ1-2; TRBD1 matches at 10 bases. Germline CDR1 SGDLS, CDR2 YYNGEE. The CDR3 spans 14 residues. V shed 7 bases and J 4 bases; nucleotides not matched to a gene: 7. CDR3 in DNA: TGTGCCAGCCATCCCGGGACAGGGGTCTATGGCTACACCTTC. The encoded protein is CASHPGTGVYGYTF.

The rearrangement links TRBV2 to TRBJ2-7; possibly TRBD2 for D (6 bases). The CDR3 is made up of 14 amino acids. Germline CDR1 is SNHLY and CDR2 is FYNNEI. Deletions cut 6 bases from V and 3 bases from J, with 15 bases between. CDR3 sequence: CASRGNRELYEQYF. The CDR3, as DNA: TGTGCCAGCAGGGGGAACCGGGAGCTCTACGAGCAGTACTTC. Based on the CDR3 plus reference TRBV2 and TRBJ2-7, the full variable domain is EPEVTQTPSHQVTQMGQEVILRCVPISNHLYFYWYRQILGQKVEFLVSFYNNEISEKSEIFDDQFSVERPDGSNFTLKIRSTKLEDSAMYFCASRGNRELYEQYFGPGTRLTVT.

This clone was picked up a small number of times. This chain joins TRBV18 and TRBJ1-4; the D gene is possibly TRBD1 (6 bases). CDR1 is KGHSH and CDR2 is LQKENI in the germline V gene. The CDR3 runs to 13 residues. Trimming removed 6 bases at V and 7 bases at J, with 12 bases between. This CDR3 reads CASSQGQGEKLFF. Here the CDR3 DNA reads TGTGCCAGCTCTCAGGGGCAGGGTGAAAAACTGTTTTTT.

For the CDR3, the DNA is TGTGCCACCAGCGGAGGACGCGGGACAGGGGGACGAGCTTTCTTT. Protein: CATSGGRGTGGRAFF. The genes are TRBV15 and TRBJ1-1, with TRBD1 matching over 11 bases. Unmatched junction bases numbered 12, after V lost 5 bases and J lost 10 bases. The CDR3 is 15 amino acids. Germline lookup yields CDR1 LNHNV and CDR2 YYDKDF (reference sequence).